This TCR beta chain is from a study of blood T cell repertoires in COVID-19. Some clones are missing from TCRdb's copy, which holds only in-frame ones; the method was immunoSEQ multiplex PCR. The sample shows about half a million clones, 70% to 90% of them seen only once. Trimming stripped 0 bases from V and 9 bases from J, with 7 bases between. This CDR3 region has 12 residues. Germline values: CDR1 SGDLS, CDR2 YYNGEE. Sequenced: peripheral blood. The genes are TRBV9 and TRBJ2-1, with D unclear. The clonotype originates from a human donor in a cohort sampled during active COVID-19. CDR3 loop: CASSVDTGEQFF. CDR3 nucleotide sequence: TGTGCCAGCAGCGTAGATACGGGTGAGCAGTTCTTC. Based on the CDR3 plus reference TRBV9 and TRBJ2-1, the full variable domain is DSGVTQTPKHLITATGQRVTLRCSPRSGDLSVYWYQQSLDQGLQFLIQYYNGEERAKGNILERFSAQQFPDLHSELNLSSLELGDSALYFCASSVDTGEQFFGPGTRLTVL.